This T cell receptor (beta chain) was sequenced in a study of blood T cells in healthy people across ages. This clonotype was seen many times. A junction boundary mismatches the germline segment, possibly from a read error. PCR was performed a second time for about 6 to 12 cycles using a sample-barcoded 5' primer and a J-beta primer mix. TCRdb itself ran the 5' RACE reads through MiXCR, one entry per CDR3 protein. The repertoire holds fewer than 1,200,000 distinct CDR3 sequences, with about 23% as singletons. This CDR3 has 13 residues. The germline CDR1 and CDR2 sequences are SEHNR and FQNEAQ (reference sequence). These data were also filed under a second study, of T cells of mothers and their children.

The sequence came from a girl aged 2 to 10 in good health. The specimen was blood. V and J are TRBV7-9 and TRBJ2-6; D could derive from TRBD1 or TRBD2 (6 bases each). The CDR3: CASSPPGANVLTF. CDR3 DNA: TGTGCCAGCAGCCCACCGGGGGCCAACGTCCTGACCTTC. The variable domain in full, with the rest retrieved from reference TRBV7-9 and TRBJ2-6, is DTGVSQNPRHKITKRGQNVTFRCDPISEHNRLYWYRQTLGQGPEFLTYFQNEAQLEKSRLLSDRFSAERPKGSFSTLEIQRTEQGDSAMYLCASSPPGANVLTFGAGSRLTVL.